Presented here are 24 T cell receptor beta chains from one specimen sequenced in a study of a mutant IDH1 vaccine in newly diagnosed glioma. These receptors' antigens are unknown. Stated time point: week 11, during vaccination. Each vaccine dose was 300 ug of mutant IDH1 20-mer peptide, with topical imiquimod. Here immunoSEQ multiplex PCR was the method, and the copy in TCRdb shows in-frame clones only, minus some. The sample has tens of thousands of clones; 91% are singletons. The specimen comprised PBMCs, sampled from a glioma patient whose treatment included an IDH1 peptide vaccine. The receptor source for this set is a middle-aged man with glioma.

The chain joins TRBV15 to TRBJ1-4; TRBD1 matches 7 bases. Per germline, CDR1 LNHNV and CDR2 YYDKDF (reference sequence). The V gene end was trimmed by 4 bases and the J gene end by 4 bases; junction bases not matched to a gene: 9. The CDR3 runs to 16 residues. The CDR3 DNA is TGTGCCACCAGCACCCCTGCGACAGGGCTTAATGAAAAACTGTTTTTT. This translates into CATSTPATGLNEKLFF. The whole variable domain, filled in from reference TRBV15 and TRBJ1-4, reads DAMVIQNPRYQVTQFGKPVTLSCSQTLNHNVMYWYQQKSSQAPKLLFHYYDKDFNNEADTPDNFQSRRPNTSFCFLDIRSPGLGDTAMYLCATSTPATGLNEKLFFGSGTQLSVL.

This clone was counted once. The rearrangement uses TRBV5-6 and TRBJ1-2, with D perhaps matching TRBD1 (5 bases). The CDR3 spans 13 residues. CDR1 is SGHDT and CDR2 is YYEEEE in the germline V gene. Trimming removed 6 bases at V and 4 bases at J, with 13 bases between. CDR3 sequence: CASTWGGTYGYTF. As DNA, the CDR3 is TGTGCCAGCACCTGGGGGGGGACCTATGGCTACACCTTC.

This rearrangement joins TRBV6-1 to TRBJ2-1; TRBD2 matches at 8 bases. The germline V gene encodes CDR1 MNHNS and CDR2 SASEGT. This CDR3 is 15 amino acids long. The V and J ends lost 7 bases and 0 bases, in that order; junction bases with no gene match: 5. DNA of the CDR3: TGTGCCAGCATCAACCGGGGGGGCTCCTACAATGAGCAGTTCTTC. Translated: CASINRGGSYNEQFF.

The rearrangement links TRBV19 to TRBJ1-1; no definite D call. The germline V gene encodes CDR1 LNHDA and CDR2 SQIVND (reference sequence). This CDR3 is built from 13 residues. Between the trimmed V and J ends, which lost 2 bases and 2 bases, there was a span of 6 bases. CDR3 nucleotides: TGTGCCAGTAGTATATTAGCAAACACTGAAGCTTTCTTT. Protein product: CASSILANTEAFF.

The chain employs TRBV5-6 and TRBJ2-7; D is unresolved. CDR1 is SGHDT and CDR2 is YYEEEE in the germline V gene. The V end lost 1 base, the J end lost 0 bases, and 14 bases lay between the germline ends. This CDR3 is built from 16 residues. Written as DNA, the CDR3 is TGTGCCAGCAGCTTGACCCGACACGCAAACTCCTACGAGCAGTACTTC. It is translated as CASSLTRHANSYEQYF.

V usage is TRBV19 and J usage is TRBJ1-5; a weak D match, TRBD1 (5 bases). CDR1 LNHDA and CDR2 SQIVND come from the germline V gene (reference sequence). V was clipped by 5 bases and J by 2 bases, with 16 bases between them. CDR3 length: 16 amino acids. CDR3 nucleotide sequence: TGTGCCAGTAGTTCTAGTGGCGGAGGGGGCAATCAGCCCCAGCATTTT. It specifies CASSSSGGGGNQPQHF.

The V call is TRBV7-2, the J call TRBJ2-7; tentatively, D is TRBD2 (6 bases). Germline CDR1 SGHTA, CDR2 FQGNSA. The CDR3 length is 16 residues. V dropped 1 base and J dropped 0 bases, with 13 bases sitting between them. The CDR3 bases are TGTGCCAGCAGCTTAGAAGCCCGGGAGTTCTCCTACGAGCAGTACTTC. It is translated as CASSLEAREFSYEQYF.

The gene calls are TRBV7-9 and TRBJ2-4; no definite D call. V lost 1 base, J lost 0 bases, and 7 bases lay in between. The length of the CDR3 is 15 residues. Germline loops: CDR1 SEHNR, CDR2 FQNEAQ (reference sequence). Here the CDR3 reads CASSLVVLAKNIQYF. The CDR3 DNA sequence: TGTGCCAGCAGCTTAGTGGTATTAGCCAAAAACATTCAGTACTTC.

This clone has only one observation. This chain joins TRBV19 and TRBJ2-2; the match to TRBD1 covers 7 bases. Germline assignment: CDR1 LNHDA and CDR2 SQIVND (reference sequence). CDR3 length: 15 residues. With 6 bases clipped from V and 0 bases from J, the junction kept 4 bases outside the gene matches. In DNA form, the CDR3 reads TGTGCCAGTAGGGGACAGCTAACGAACACCGGGGAGCTGTTTTTT. Protein: CASRGQLTNTGELFF.

This clone has only a few counts. This sample includes further DNA sequences coding for the same CDR3. V gene TRBV6-5 combines with J gene TRBJ1-2, with TRBD1 as a possible D gene (5 bases). Germline-derived CDR1 and CDR2 are MNHEY and SVGAGI. The CDR3 spans 13 residues. Trimming shortened V by 5 bases and J by 2 bases, and 9 bases separated the two germline ends. The CDR3 sequence: CASSQTANYGYTF. CDR3 bases: TGTGCCAGCAGTCAGACAGCAAACTATGGCTACACCTTC.

This rearrangement joins TRBV6-6 to TRBJ2-2; the match to TRBD1 covers 9 bases. This CDR3 spans 14 amino acids. Per the germline V gene, CDR1 is MNHNY and CDR2 is SVGAGI (reference sequence). V gave up 6 bases and J gave up 5 bases; unmatched junction bases: 4. DNA for the CDR3: TGTGCCAGCAGCACACAGGGGGCGACCGGGGAGCTGTTTTTT. Translating gives CASSTQGATGELFF.

The J gene is TRBJ1-5, the V gene TRBV19; possibly TRBD1 for D (5 bases). Germline V gene sequence: CDR1 LNHDA, CDR2 SQIVND (reference sequence). The V end lost 3 bases, the J end lost 0 bases, and 15 bases lay between the germline ends. The CDR3 consists of 17 residues. The CDR3 loop is CASSMAGGTSSNQPQHF. DNA for the CDR3: TGTGCCAGTAGTATGGCCGGGGGAACCTCTAGCAATCAGCCCCAGCATTTT.

This clone has a handful of counts. The chain combines TRBV5-1 with TRBJ2-1; 7 nucleotides agree with TRBD2. Trimming at V came to 4 bases and at J to 8 bases, leaving 3 bases not matched to a gene. The CDR3 loop spans 12 amino acids. CDR1 and CDR2 (germline): SGHRS, YFSETQ. This chain's CDR3 is CASSATSHEQFF. The CDR3 nucleotides are TGCGCCAGCAGCGCGACTAGCCATGAGCAGTTCTTC.

This sequence joins TRBV11-2 and TRBJ1-2, with D possibly matching TRBD1 (5 bases). There are 15 residues in the CDR3. V shed 1 base and J shed 6 bases, with 15 bases lying between them. Germline-derived CDR1 and CDR2 are SGHAT and FQNNGV. The CDR3 coding sequence is TGTGCCAGCAGCTTAGGTCGGGGGATGGAGAATGGCTACACCTTC. It specifies CASSLGRGMENGYTF. The whole variable domain, filled in from reference TRBV11-2 and TRBJ1-2, reads EAGVAQSPRYKIIEKRQSVAFWCNPISGHATLYWYQQILGQGPKLLIQFQNNGVVDDSQLPKDRFSAERLKGVDSTLKIQPAKLEDSAVYLCASSLGRGMENGYTFGSGTRLTVV.

This chain links TRBV5-4 with TRBJ2-3; TRBD2 matches at 11 bases. CDR1 SGHNT and CDR2 YYREEE come from the germline V gene (reference sequence). The CDR3 loop spans 15 amino acids. Germline trimming cut 5 bases from V and 2 bases from J; bases unmatched to any gene: 4. CDR3: CASRPGLADTDTQYF. In nucleotides, the CDR3 is TGTGCCAGCAGACCGGGACTAGCGGACACAGATACGCAGTATTTT.

The CDR3 region has the DNA TGTGCCAGCAGTCCCCAGGGCAGGAGCACAGATACGCAGTATTTT. Translated, it gives CASSPQGRSTDTQYF. V and J are TRBV27 and TRBJ2-3; possibly TRBD1 for D (5 bases). The CDR3 runs 15 residues. The V and J ends lost 5 bases and 0 bases respectively, with 12 bases between them. Germline CDR1 is MNHEY and CDR2 is SMNVEV (reference sequence).

V gene TRBV7-2 combines with J gene TRBJ1-2; TRBD1 matches at 8 bases. CDR1 is SGHTA and CDR2 is FQGNSA in the germline V gene. Losses at the gene ends were 5 bases for V and 8 bases for J; bases not matched to a gene: 16. CDR3 size: 16 residues. DNA of the CDR3: TGTGCCAGCAGCGGGAGCGGGCGACAGGGGTTAGGAGGCTACACCTTC. Amino acids: CASSGSGRQGLGGYTF.

The gene calls are TRBV7-9 and TRBJ2-2; D is ambiguous. Trimming took off 4 bases at V and 5 bases at J, with 14 bases between the two ends. CDR3 size: 15 residues. Germline V gene sequence: CDR1 SEHNR, CDR2 FQNEAQ (reference sequence). This chain's CDR3 is CASSSRFVRTGELFF. CDR3 coding DNA: TGTGCCAGCAGCTCCCGATTCGTGAGAACCGGGGAGCTGTTTTTT.

This chain uses TRBV7-9 with TRBJ2-3, with D possibly matching TRBD1 (7 bases). The CDR3 is 15 residues long. Per the germline V gene, CDR1 is SEHNR and CDR2 is FQNEAQ (reference sequence). V shed 8 bases and J shed 6 bases, with 21 bases lying between them. The chain's CDR3 is CASLSRGEERDTQYF. DNA for the CDR3: TGTGCCAGCCTTTCCAGGGGGGAGGAGAGGGATACGCAGTATTTT.

This clone came up once. The V and J genes are TRBV2 and TRBJ1-2, with TRBD1 as a possible D gene (6 bases). Trimming took off 6 bases at V and 1 base at J, with 18 bases between the two ends. Germline CDR1 reads SNHLY; CDR2 reads FYNNEI. CDR3 length: 16 residues. The CDR3, as DNA: TGTGCCAGCAGAGAGGTCCCCAGGGGCGTTAACTATGGCTACACCTTC. It codes for CASREVPRGVNYGYTF.

J is TRBJ1-1 and V is TRBV28; perhaps TRBD1 as D (5 bases). The CDR3 length is 14 residues. Germline loops: CDR1 MDHEN, CDR2 SYDVKM. The V end lost 7 bases, the J end lost 5 bases, and 17 bases lay between the germline ends. This chain's CDR3 is CASMSRGRGTEAFF. CDR3 sequence (DNA): TGTGCCAGCATGAGTCGGGGGAGGGGTACTGAAGCTTTCTTT.

This rearrangement joins TRBV5-1 to TRBJ2-3; the D gene is possibly TRBD1 (6 bases). Germline V gives CDR1 SGHRS, CDR2 YFSETQ. Trimming cost V 4 bases and J 5 bases, with 14 bases left between them. This CDR3 is built from 14 residues. In nucleotides, the CDR3 is TGCGCCAGCAGCAAAGGACAGTCCGTAGATACGCAGTATTTT. The encoded protein is CASSKGQSVDTQYF.

This clone appeared once. This chain links TRBV7-9 with TRBJ2-7, with 9 bases matching TRBD2. The CDR3 length is 15 residues. Losses at the gene ends were 4 bases for V and 2 bases for J; bases not matched to a gene: 6. The germline CDR1 and CDR2 sequences are SEHNR and FQNEAQ (reference sequence). CDR3 in DNA: TGTGCCAGCAGCTCTTTAGCGGGAGCTACCTACGAGCAGTACTTC. Amino acid sequence: CASSSLAGATYEQYF.

V gene TRBV7-9 combines with J gene TRBJ2-2; 7 bases agree with TRBD2. CDR1 is SEHNR, CDR2 FQNEAQ, per germline (reference sequence). The CDR3 has 18 amino acids. With V trimmed by 1 base and J by 5 bases, 13 bases remained unmatched. The CDR3: CASSLVPPSSGWTGELFF. The CDR3 DNA is TGTGCCAGCAGCTTAGTGCCCCCGAGTAGCGGGTGGACCGGGGAGCTGTTTTTT. The full variable domain, its missing parts supplied by reference TRBV7-9 and TRBJ2-2, is DTGVSQNPRHKITKRGQNVTFRCDPISEHNRLYWYRQTLGQGPEFLTYFQNEAQLEKSRLLSDRFSAERPKGSFSTLEIQRTEQGDSAMYLCASSLVPPSSGWTGELFFGEGSRLTVL.